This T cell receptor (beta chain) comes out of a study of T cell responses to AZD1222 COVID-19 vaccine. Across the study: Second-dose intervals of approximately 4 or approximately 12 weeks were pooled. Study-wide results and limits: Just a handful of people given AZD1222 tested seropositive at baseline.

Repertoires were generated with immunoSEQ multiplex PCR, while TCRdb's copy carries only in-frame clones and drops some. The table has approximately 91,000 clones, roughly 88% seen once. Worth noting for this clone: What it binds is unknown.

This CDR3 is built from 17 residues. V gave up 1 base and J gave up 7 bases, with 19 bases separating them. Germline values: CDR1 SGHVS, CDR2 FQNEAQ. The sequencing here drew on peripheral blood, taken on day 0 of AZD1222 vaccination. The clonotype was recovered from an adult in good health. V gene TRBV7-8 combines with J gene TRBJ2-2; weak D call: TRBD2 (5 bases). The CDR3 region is CASSLGAPRGSGGELFF. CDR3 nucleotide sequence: TGTGCCAGCAGCTTAGGGGCCCCCCGCGGGTCTGGCGGGGAGCTGTTTTTT.